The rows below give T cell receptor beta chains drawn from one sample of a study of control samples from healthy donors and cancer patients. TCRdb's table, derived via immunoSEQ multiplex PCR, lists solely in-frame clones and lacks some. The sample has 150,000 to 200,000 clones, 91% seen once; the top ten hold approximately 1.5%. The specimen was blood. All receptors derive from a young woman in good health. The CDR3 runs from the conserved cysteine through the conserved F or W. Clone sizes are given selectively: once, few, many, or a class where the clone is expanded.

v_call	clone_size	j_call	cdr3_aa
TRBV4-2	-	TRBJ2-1	CASRNRDSYNEQFF
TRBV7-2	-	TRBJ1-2	CASSLSGHNYGYTF
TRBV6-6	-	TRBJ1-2	CASSYSGGGYTF
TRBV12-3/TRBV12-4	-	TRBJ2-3	CASSSTDTQYF
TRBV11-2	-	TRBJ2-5	CASSLALGGYQETQYF
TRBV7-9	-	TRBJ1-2	CASSTGPYGYTF
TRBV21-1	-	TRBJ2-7	CASTHRGPYEQYF
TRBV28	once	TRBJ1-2	CASSLWVGGGYTF
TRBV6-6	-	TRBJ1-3	CASSYSRQGAGNTIYF
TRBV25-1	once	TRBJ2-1	CASSTGGLYNEQFF
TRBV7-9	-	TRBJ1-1	CASNQRDRVEDTEAFF
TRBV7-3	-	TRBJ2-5	CASSLQTGAQETQYF
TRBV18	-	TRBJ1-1	CASSPTENTEAFF
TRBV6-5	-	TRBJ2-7	CASSSLAGTYEQYF
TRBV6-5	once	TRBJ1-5	CASSPLGSGNQPQHF
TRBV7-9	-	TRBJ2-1	CASSLGNEQFF
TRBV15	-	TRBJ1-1	CATSRGTGMNTEAFF
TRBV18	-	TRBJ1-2	CASSPGTNYGYTF
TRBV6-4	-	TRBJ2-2	CASSPGTSAGELFF
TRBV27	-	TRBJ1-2	CASSGGQGAGYTF
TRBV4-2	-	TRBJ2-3	CASSQDSGSTDTQYF
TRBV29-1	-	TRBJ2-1	CSMTTYNEQFF
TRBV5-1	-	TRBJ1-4	CASSQPGQTNEKLFF